This T cell receptor beta chain was identified during a study of cytomegalovirus exposure and HLA in healthy donors. Whole-study results and caveats: Segments of the TCR beta V type were, in most cases, productive about 87% or about 30% of the time in an earlier analysis.

Vbeta (60) and Jbeta (13) primers were used in the PCR. The protocol was immunoSEQ multiplex PCR, while the TCRdb copy is restricted to in-frame clones and leaves out a portion. The sample has about 160,000 clones, more than 80% seen once. This CDR3 comprises 14 residues. CDR1 is MDHEN and CDR2 is SYDVKM in the germline V gene. V lost 5 bases and J 3 bases, leaving 13 bases between the germline ends. Worth noting for this clone: The antigen is undetermined.

Sequenced sample: PBMCs. The sequence was collected from a woman younger than 35 in good health and CMV-seronegative. The V call is TRBV28, the J call TRBJ2-5; the D gene is possibly TRBD2 (5 bases). CDR3 DNA: TGTGCCAGCAGTCTACCAAGCGGAAAAGAGACCCAGTACTTC. This codes for CASSLPSGKETQYF.